A single sample gave rise to the 4 T cell receptor beta chains below, sequenced in a study of T cells expressing NK-cell markers. For each CDR3 protein, TCRdb gives one entry from its re-call of the 5' RACE reads, without DNA. This repertoire includes over 350,000 distinct CDR3 sequences. Sequenced: blood T cells: a sorted CD56 or NKG2C T cell subset, CD4+ or CD8+ T cells, or bulk PBMC T cells (not recorded which). These receptors were taken from a woman aged 50 to 65 in good health.

V and J are TRBV20-1 and TRBJ2-1. CDR3 size: 14 residues. Germline-derived CDR1 and CDR2 are DFQATT and SNEGSKA (reference sequence). This CDR3 is CSAREGVGNNEQFF.

The chain uses TRBV10-3 and TRBJ2-7; the D call from TCRdb, TRBD2, cannot be confirmed without DNA. Germline V gives CDR1 ENHRY, CDR2 SYGVKD. This CDR3 is 15 amino acids long. The CDR3: CAISGTSGSSYEQYF.

The chain links TRBV4-1 to TRBJ2-3; the TRBD1 assignment by TCRdb is unverifiable without DNA. CDR3 length equals 16 residues. From germline, CDR1 is MGHRA and CDR2 YSYEKL. The CDR3: CASSQEDRGRADTQYF.

This chain connects TRBV12-5 to TRBJ1-1; absent DNA, TCRdb's TRBD1 call cannot be checked. The CDR3 contains 15 residues. In germline, CDR1 is LGHNT, CDR2 FRNRAP. The CDR3 sequence: CASGLVGALDTEAFF.